The 28 T cell receptor beta chains given below trace back to one sample, sequenced in a study of PD-L1 blockade in urothelial cancer. The time point here: pretreatment peripheral blood. Measured with immunoSEQ multiplex PCR; TCRdb has only the in-frame clones, and not every one. This sample has about 47,000 clones; roughly 80% occur once, and the top ten carry roughly 1.8%. Here the sequenced sample was PBMCs, taken around atezolizumab (anti-PD-L1) treatment. These receptors originate from a man in his fifties or sixties with urothelial cancer.

This sequence joins TRBV4-1 and TRBJ1-1, with 7 nucleotides matching TRBD1. Trimming at V came to 4 bases and at J to 5 bases, leaving 4 bases not matched to a gene. CDR1 and CDR2 (germline): MGHRA, YSYEKL. This CDR3 is built from 13 residues. The CDR3 sequence is CASSPTGQTEAFF. CDR3 nucleotides: TGCGCCAGCAGCCCGACAGGGCAAACTGAAGCTTTCTTT.

The chain carries TRBV18 and TRBJ2-7; 7 positions agree with TRBD1. This CDR3 has 13 amino acids. V trimming: 3 bases; J trimming: 8 bases; junction bases outside the gene matches: 7. CDR1 and CDR2 (germline): KGHSH, LQKENI. The CDR3 is CASSPGTGAKQYF. In nucleotides, the CDR3 is TGTGCCAGCTCACCTGGAACAGGGGCTAAGCAGTACTTC.

This chain joins TRBV5-1 and TRBJ2-1, with D maybe TRBD1 (6 bases). The germline CDR1 and CDR2 sequences are SGHRS and YFSETQ. The V gene lost 2 bases and the J gene lost 8 bases, with 17 bases spanning the gap. This CDR3 has 15 residues. CDR3 in DNA: TGCGCCAGCAGCTTTACCGGGACACAGATCGATGAGCAGTTCTTC. It specifies CASSFTGTQIDEQFF.

The chain uses TRBV11-2 and TRBJ1-1; perhaps TRBD1 as D (5 bases). The V gene lost 5 bases and the J gene lost 4 bases, with 14 bases spanning the gap. There are 14 residues in the CDR3. The germline CDR1 and CDR2 sequences are SGHAT and FQNNGV. CDR3 residues: CASSPLWGGTEAFF. In DNA, the CDR3 is TGTGCCAGCAGCCCCCTTTGGGGCGGCACTGAAGCTTTCTTT.

The rearrangement uses TRBV23-1 and TRBJ1-5, with D possibly TRBD1 on 5 matching bases. TRBV23-1 has ORF status, its function being uncertain. Trimming left V 6 bases short and J 0 bases short, with 12 bases between. CDR3 length equals 15 residues. The CDR3 DNA follows: TGCGCCAGCAGGCTAAGGGGAATTAGCAATCAGCCCCAGCATTTT. Translated, it gives CASRLRGISNQPQHF.

This clone was observed a few times. This rearrangement joins TRBV18 to TRBJ1-2; TRBD1 aligns across 11 bases. CDR3 length equals 16 residues. After removal of 4 bases from V and 8 bases from J, the junction contained 12 bases not matched to a gene. Germline CDR1 KGHSH, CDR2 LQKENI. In nucleotides, the CDR3 is TGTGCCAGCTCACTAAATGGACAGGGGGCTCCCTGGGGCTACACCTTC. Translation gives CASSLNGQGAPWGYTF.

This clone has just one count. This rearrangement joins TRBV5-1 to TRBJ1-3; 12 positions match TRBD1. V lost 4 bases to trimming and J lost 4 bases; unmatched junction nucleotides: 3. Germline values: CDR1 SGHRS, CDR2 YFSETQ. This CDR3 comprises 15 residues. The CDR3 loop is CASSPGTGGGNTIYF. The CDR3 nucleotides read TGCGCCAGCAGCCCGGGGACAGGGGGCGGAAACACCATATATTTT.

The rearrangement uses TRBV11-3 and TRBJ2-6; D unclear. This CDR3 is 16 amino acids long. With 6 bases removed from V and 0 bases from J, the gap between germline ends came to 12 bases. The germline V gene encodes CDR1 SGHNT and CDR2 YENEEA. Here the CDR3 reads CASSQDANSGANVLTF. CDR3 DNA sequence: TGTGCCAGCAGTCAGGATGCGAACTCTGGGGCCAACGTCCTGACTTTC.

This chain uses TRBV18 with TRBJ1-2, with 8 bases lining up with TRBD1. The CDR3 runs 12 residues. Germline CDR1 is KGHSH and CDR2 is LQKENI. With 3 bases clipped from V and 6 bases from J, the junction kept 0 bases outside the gene matches. The CDR3 coding sequence is TGTGCCAGCTCACCGGACAGGGATGGCTACACCTTC. It specifies CASSPDRDGYTF.

By proportion, this clone is medium-sized. The chain joins TRBV5-1 to TRBJ1-3; no clear D. Per the germline V gene, CDR1 is SGHRS and CDR2 is YFSETQ. Deletions cut 3 bases from V and 8 bases from J, with 12 bases between. The CDR3 extends over 13 amino acids. This CDR3 is CASSSDLGDTIYF. CDR3 DNA: TGCGCCAGCAGCTCGGACCTCGGGGACACCATATATTTT.

The V and J genes are TRBV21-1 and TRBJ2-3; TRBD1, the table's D call, was not compared with the DNA. TRBV21-1 is marked as a pseudogene. The CDR3 covers 15 residues. The CDR3 DNA reads TGTGCCAGCAGCAAAGCAGGGGCATACACAGATACGCAGTATTTT. Its translation is CASSKAGAYTDTQYF.

This sequence joins TRBV18 and TRBJ2-5; D ambiguous. Trimming shortened V by 0 bases and J by 4 bases, and 6 bases separated the two germline ends. The germline V gene has CDR1 KGHSH and CDR2 LQKENI. This CDR3 has 13 amino acids. The CDR3, as DNA: TGTGCCAGCTCACCACCCTCCGGAGAGACCCAGTACTTC. Protein product: CASSPPSGETQYF.

This rearrangement joins TRBV13 to TRBJ2-5; 8 nucleotides agree with TRBD2. Trimming at V came to 0 bases and at J to 5 bases, leaving 5 bases not matched to a gene. The CDR3 length is 15 residues. Per the germline V gene, CDR1 is PRHDT and CDR2 is FYEKMQ (reference sequence). This CDR3 reads CASSLGGGAGETQYF. The DNA for the CDR3 is TGTGCCAGCAGCTTAGGCGGGGGGGCCGGGGAGACCCAGTACTTC.

This clone appeared once. The gene calls are TRBV6-1 and TRBJ2-5, with D tentatively TRBD2 (5 bases). Trimming cost V 2 bases and J 1 base, with 11 bases left between them. The CDR3 runs 15 residues. The V gene's germline CDR1 is MNHNS and CDR2 SASEGT. The CDR3 DNA reads TGTGCCAGCAGTGAATTATCGGGGATCCAAGAGACCCAGTACTTC. It is translated as CASSELSGIQETQYF.

V usage is TRBV7-6 and J usage is TRBJ2-7, with D uncertain. The CDR3 is made up of 12 amino acids. With 5 bases removed from V and 6 bases from J, the gap between germline ends came to 11 bases. Germline V CDR1 and CDR2: SGHVS, FNYEAQ. This CDR3 reads CASSLDKSEQYF. The DNA of the CDR3 is TGTGCCAGCAGCCTTGATAAGAGCGAGCAGTACTTC.

The rearrangement joins TRBV5-1 to TRBJ2-7, with a weak D call TRBD1 (6 bases). V gave up 4 bases and J gave up 13 bases, with 21 bases separating them. The CDR3 covers 13 residues. Germline V gives CDR1 SGHRS, CDR2 YFSETQ. In DNA form, the CDR3 reads TGCGCCAGCAGCCCAAATATCCGGGACACCGTTTACTTC. This codes for CASSPNIRDTVYF.

V and J are TRBV2 and TRBJ1-4; 9 nucleotides match TRBD1. Germline CDR1 is SNHLY and CDR2 is FYNNEI. V was clipped by 4 bases and J by 7 bases; unmatched bases: 4. The length of the CDR3 is 14 residues. The CDR3, as DNA: TGTGCCAGCAGTGTGGAGACAGGGGGTGAAAAACTGTTTTTT. This sequence encodes CASSVETGGEKLFF.

The rearrangement uses TRBV5-1 and TRBJ1-6; 8 nucleotides agree with TRBD1. The CDR3 contains 16 residues. With V trimmed by 2 bases and J by 9 bases, 10 bases remained unmatched. Germline CDR1 and CDR2: SGHRS and YFSETQ. This chain's CDR3 is CASSLADRVVGSPLHF. CDR3 nucleotides: TGCGCCAGCAGCTTAGCGGACAGGGTGGTGGGTTCACCCCTCCACTTT.

This clone was seen only once. The chain links TRBV11-1 to TRBJ2-3, with TRBD2 identical over 13 bases. CDR1 and CDR2 from the germline V gene are SGHAT and FQDESV (reference sequence). V lost 6 bases and J lost 5; bases outside the gene matches: 11. The CDR3 has 17 residues. CDR3 in amino acids: CASSSPPGLAGIDTQYF. For the CDR3, the DNA is TGTGCCAGCAGTAGCCCTCCGGGACTAGCGGGAATAGATACGCAGTATTTT.

The chain uses TRBV30 and TRBJ1-3; no definite D call. The CDR3 runs 11 residues. Germline-derived CDR1 and CDR2 are GTSNPN and SVGIG (reference sequence). V was cut by 5 bases and J by 6 bases, with 8 bases left in between. As DNA, the CDR3 is TGTGCCTGGGCAAGACAAAACACCATATATTTT. Translated: CAWARQNTIYF.

This sequence joins TRBV5-1 and TRBJ2-3; 10 nucleotides match TRBD2. This CDR3 is 16 amino acids long. The V gene's germline CDR1 is SGHRS and CDR2 YFSETQ. Trimming removed 0 bases from V and 5 bases from J; junction bases left unmatched: 6. CDR3 residues: CASSLALAGEGDTQYF. The CDR3 nucleotides are TGCGCCAGCAGCTTGGCCCTAGCGGGAGAAGGAGATACGCAGTATTTT.

CDR3 loop: CSPSSGYEQFF. For the CDR3, the DNA is TGCAGCCCCTCTTCCGGGTATGAGCAGTTCTTC. The chain couples TRBV29-1 to TRBJ2-1, with no clear D. Looked up from germline, CDR1 is SQVTM and CDR2 is ANQGSEA. The germline V and J ends were trimmed by 8 bases and 8 bases, with 13 bases remaining between them. CDR3 size: 11 residues.

The gene calls are TRBV5-1 and TRBJ2-2; perhaps TRBD2 as D (7 bases). The germline V and J ends were trimmed by 7 bases and 6 bases, with 22 bases remaining between them. The germline V gene has CDR1 SGHRS and CDR2 YFSETQ. The CDR3 runs to 16 residues. The CDR3 region has the DNA TGCGCCAGCGAGAGGACCACAGGGAGGGAGGCCGGGGAGCTGTTTTTT. It is translated as CASERTTGREAGELFF.

The chain couples TRBV12-5 to TRBJ1-1; D might be TRBD1 (6 bases). Trimming took off 5 bases at V and 1 base at J, with 11 bases between the two ends. This CDR3 is built from 14 residues. Germline assignment: CDR1 LGHNT and CDR2 FRNRAP. The CDR3: CASGAQTGNTEAFF. CDR3 DNA sequence: TGTGCTAGTGGTGCCCAGACAGGGAACACTGAAGCTTTCTTT.

In its sample, this clone was seen a few times. The rearrangement links TRBV5-1 to TRBJ1-5; no firm D call. Trimming stripped 1 base from V and 0 bases from J, with 5 bases between. CDR3 length: 14 residues. Germline CDR1 SGHRS, CDR2 YFSETQ. CDR3 region: CASSLSGSNQPQHF. The CDR3 DNA sequence: TGCGCCAGCAGCTTGTCGGGTAGCAATCAGCCCCAGCATTTT.

This rearrangement joins TRBV5-1 to TRBJ2-5; a possible D gene is TRBD2 (6 bases). V was clipped by 4 bases and J by 4 bases, with 14 bases between them. This CDR3 has 14 residues. Per the germline V gene, CDR1 is SGHRS and CDR2 is YFSETQ. The chain's CDR3 is CASSGGNLGETQYF. DNA of the CDR3: TGCGCCAGCAGCGGGGGGAATCTGGGAGAGACCCAGTACTTC.

This rearrangement joins TRBV5-8 to TRBJ2-5; TRBD1 aligns across 10 bases. Germline loops: CDR1 SGHTS, CDR2 YDEGEE. With V trimmed by 4 bases and J by 4 bases, 7 bases remained unmatched. This CDR3 has 15 amino acids. DNA of the CDR3: TGTGCCAGCAGCGTGGACAGGGGGATCACAGAGACCCAGTACTTC. Translating gives CASSVDRGITETQYF.

V and J are TRBV29-1 and TRBJ1-4; a weak D match, TRBD1 (6 bases). Germline V CDR1 and CDR2: SQVTM, ANQGSEA. The V gene lost 7 bases and the J gene lost 6 bases, with 12 bases spanning the gap. The CDR3 extends over 12 amino acids. The CDR3 bases are TGCAGCGCCTCCGGGACATATGAAAAACTGTTTTTT. Its protein product is CSASGTYEKLFF.